Sequencing of this TCR beta chain was carried out in a study of shared clonotypes between healthy human individuals. About the research overall: CD4 naive cells filled three plates per donor, CD4 memory three, CD8 naive two and CD8 memory one.

Clones were sequenced by immunoSEQ multiplex PCR, and TCRdb holds only the in-frame ones, with some missing. The data contain about 2.1 million clones, under 95% of them singletons. The CDR3 contains 13 residues. CDR1 is SNHLY, CDR2 FYNNEI, per germline. Naive CD8 cells comprised CD45RO-negative, CCR7-positively selected cells, excluding terminally differentiated effector memory CD45RA+ cells. The sequenced sample consisted of naive CD8+ T cells from PBMCs. J is TRBJ2-3 and V is TRBV2, with D possibly matching TRBD2 (6 bases). This sequence was found in a man between 18 and 35 years old in good health. Some clones in this sample may be carry-over from other donors' samples. In DNA form, the CDR3 reads TGTGCGGGGCGGGGCAGGGACACAGATACGCAGTATTTT. Translated: CAGRGRDTDTQYF.